The 5 T cell receptor beta chains presented below share a single source sample, sequenced in a study of blood T cell repertoires in COVID-19. Produced via immunoSEQ multiplex PCR; TCRdb's table is partial and in-frame only. The sample yields around 100,000 clones, approximately 84% seen once. Sequencing was performed on peripheral blood. These receptors came from a woman in her sixties with acute or convalescent COVID-19.

The chain carries TRBV5-1 and TRBJ1-1; 7 nucleotides line up with TRBD1. This CDR3 comprises 15 residues. The V gene's germline CDR1 is SGHRS and CDR2 YFSETQ. The V segment lost 0 bases and the J segment 1 base; nucleotides outside the gene matches: 3. CDR3 sequence: CASSLAQGPNTEAFF. The CDR3 nucleotides read TGCGCCAGCAGCTTGGCACAGGGGCCGAACACTGAAGCTTTCTTT.

This clone was detected only a few times. The chain couples TRBV19 to TRBJ2-2, with 9 bases aligning to TRBD1. J was trimmed by 3 bases and V by 6 bases; bases with no gene match: 2. CDR1 and CDR2 from the germline V gene are LNHDA and SQIVND (reference sequence). The length of the CDR3 is 14 residues. The CDR3 region has the DNA TGTGCCAGTAGAAGGACAGGGGACACCGGGGAGCTGTTTTTT. Amino acids: CASRRTGDTGELFF.

This rearrangement joins TRBV20-1 to TRBJ1-4; D not resolved. Per germline, CDR1 DFQATT and CDR2 SNEGSKA (reference sequence). Trimming cost V 2 bases and J 6 bases, with 4 bases left between them. CDR3 length equals 11 residues. The CDR3 DNA reads as TGCAGTGCTAGATTCGATGAAAAACTGTTTTTT. Its protein is CSARFDEKLFF.

This clone was counted a few times. The rearrangement links TRBV11-2 to TRBJ2-5; 8 positions agree with TRBD2. The V segment lost 6 bases and the J segment 2 bases; nucleotides outside the gene matches: 11. Germline V gives CDR1 SGHAT, CDR2 FQNNGV. CDR3 length: 16 amino acids. The CDR3 DNA sequence: TGTGCCAGCAGACCCCTTACGGGGGGGTCTCAAGAGACCCAGTACTTC. It codes for CASRPLTGGSQETQYF. Combining the CDR3 with reference TRBV11-2 and TRBJ2-5 gives the whole variable domain EAGVAQSPRYKIIEKRQSVAFWCNPISGHATLYWYQQILGQGPKLLIQFQNNGVVDDSQLPKDRFSAERLKGVDSTLKIQPAKLEDSAVYLCASRPLTGGSQETQYFGPGTRLLVL.

The chain employs TRBV28 and TRBJ2-1; D may be TRBD1 (6 bases). Germline V gene sequence: CDR1 MDHEN, CDR2 SYDVKM. Trimming took off 4 bases at V and 0 bases at J, with 16 bases between the two ends. The CDR3 length is 17 residues. The CDR3 DNA reads TGTGCCAGCAGTTCAACACAGGACAGCCGCTCCTACAATGAGCAGTTCTTC. Protein: CASSSTQDSRSYNEQFF.